This TCR beta chain was sequenced in a study of T-cell memory formation after mild COVID-19. General study findings and limits: Some SARS-CoV-2-responding clones were already detected in memory before infection.

Germline-derived CDR1 and CDR2 are DFQATT and SNEGSKA (reference sequence). The length of the CDR3 is 15 residues. V shed 5 bases and J 3 bases; nucleotides not matched to a gene: 10. This clonotype appeared once. What it binds is not known. TCRdb analysed the 5' RACE reads with MiXCR anew, one entry per CDR3 protein. Of 150,000 to 200,000 distinct CDR3 sequences listed, 11% are singletons. Sequenced material: PBMCs or a T cell subset sorted from them (not recorded which). The receptor comes from a young man who had mild COVID-19 (a few samples of this study predate the infection). Cell type and time point are not known. V gene TRBV20-1 combines with J gene TRBJ2-5, with 9 bases fitting TRBD1. CDR3 bases: TGCAGTGCTTTGATAGGGCGGGACAGGGAAGAGACCCAGTACTTC. It yields the protein CSALIGRDREETQYF.